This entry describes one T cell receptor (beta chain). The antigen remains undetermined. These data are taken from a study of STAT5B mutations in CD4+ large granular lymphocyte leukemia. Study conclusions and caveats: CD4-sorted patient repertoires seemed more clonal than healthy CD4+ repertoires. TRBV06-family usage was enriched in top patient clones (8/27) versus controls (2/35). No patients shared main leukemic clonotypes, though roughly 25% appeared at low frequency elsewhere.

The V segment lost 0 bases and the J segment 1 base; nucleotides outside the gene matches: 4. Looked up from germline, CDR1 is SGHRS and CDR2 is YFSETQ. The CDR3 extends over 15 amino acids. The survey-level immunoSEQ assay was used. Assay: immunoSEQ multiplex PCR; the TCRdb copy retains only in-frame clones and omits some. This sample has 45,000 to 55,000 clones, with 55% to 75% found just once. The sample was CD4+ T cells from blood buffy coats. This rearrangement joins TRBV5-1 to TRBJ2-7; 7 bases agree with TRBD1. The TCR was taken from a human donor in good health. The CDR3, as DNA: TGCGCCAGCAGCTTGGGACAGGGTTTTTCCTACGAGCAGTACTTC. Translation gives CASSLGQGFSYEQYF.